This TCR beta chain was sequenced in a study of T cells in Graves' hyperthyroidism and ophthalmopathy (dated by TCRdb to between 2019 and 2020). With regard to the full study: Peripheral blood samples were taken at the time of initial diagnosis, prior to any treatment. The paper describes TCR Vbeta CDR3 sequencing of fewer than 150 peripheral blood samples, made up of around 41 ophthalmopathy patients, 70 to 75 hyperthyroidism patients and about 17 progressor patients. A discovery cohort of roughly 100 patients, fewer than 50 with Graves' ophthalmopathy and under 60 with stable Graves' hyperthyroidism, was used to find distinguishing TCR V-J signatures. The 80 to 100 discovery patients were randomly divided into training and test sets at a 7:3 ratio. Prospective prediction of ophthalmopathy was tested in an independent validation cohort consisting of 18 to 20 hyperthyroidism patients and more than 15 patients who later progressed to ophthalmopathy. After blood sampling, hyperthyroidism patients were treated with methimazole at a starting dose of 30 mg daily, and ophthalmopathy patients were treated with high-dose intravenous methylprednisolone. Thyroid tissue and blood T-cell repertoires from six Graves' hyperthyroidism patients were also compared in the study.

The germline V gene specifies WSHSY as CDR1 and SAAADI as CDR2. The CDR3 holds 17 amino acids from the cysteine to the phenylalanine. Of all the DNA, just the CDR3 is kept, 51 bases in frame from base 1. Trimming accounts for 4 bases at V and 1 base at J, while the number of junction bases matched to no gene is 12. For this clonotype: What this receptor recognizes is not known. Per-base qualities were not stored, and no clone one base away is much larger.

Broader findings and caveats from the paper: Ophthalmopathy was separated from stable hyperthyroidism by a 13 V-J signature model, with around 88% sensitivity and roughly 81% specificity obtained in cross-validation and 80%/75% obtained in testing. In validation, the model predicted progression to ophthalmopathy with 60% to 71% sensitivity and around 72% specificity, a median of approximately 6.7 months before onset. Most expanded thyroid clonotypes (frequency above 0.001) were also detected in blood, suggesting blood repertoires may reflect thyroid immune responses. Sample size was not statistically predetermined, and investigators were not blinded to group allocation.

The hyperthyroidism patients were between 18 and 65 years old and newly diagnosed, with a disease duration of less than 2 months. Any patient with an uncontrolled infection, another autoimmune disease, pregnancy or lactation was excluded. Diagnoses were established on the basis of clinical symptoms, serum thyroxine and TRAb, thyroid ultrasound, and orbital computed tomography. For progressor patients, blood was drawn at the first diagnosis of hyperthyroidism, before any ophthalmopathy symptoms had appeared. PBMCs were separated from roughly 9.6 ml of fresh peripheral blood using Ficoll-Paque density gradient centrifugation. Progressor patients were initially diagnosed with Graves' hyperthyroidism and developed ophthalmopathy during follow-up. Trizol reagent was used to extract total RNA, and RNA quality was then checked on an Agilent 2100 Bioanalyzer. The TCR beta CDR3 regions were amplified from the RNA transcripts. The TCR CDR3 was subjected to a first round of RT-PCR using the HTBI primer set and the Qiagen OneStep RT-PCR kit. The libraries were constructed in a second round of multiplex PCR and then size-selected and purified. Sequencing of the libraries was done on an Illumina HiSeq2000 using paired-end 100 bp reads. Turning to the authors' computational methods: Raw data were processed with SOAPnuke, discarding reads with adapters, uncalled bases, mean Phred below 15, or no exact constant-primer or identifier match. COPE v1.2.5 was used to merge the high-quality paired reads, and each unique nucleotide sequence was defined as a clonotype. MiTCR v1.1 was used to align the clonotypes against IMGT TRBV, TRBD and TRBJ reference segments. Analysis was restricted to V-J combinations with a frequency above 0.0001, which covered roughly 99% of repertoires. The TCS score was defined as the ratio of F50 (clonal expansion) to E x V (chaos), calculated using BLOSUM62-based TCRdist between CDR3 peptides within each V-J. Welch's t-statistics and random forest reduced several hundred V-J features to around 14, which were used in a naive Bayes classifier (R e1071). Starting from the raw public reads, TCRdb applied fastp trimming at Q25, assembled clones with MiXCR and retained in-frame beta chains. Identical CDR3 protein sequences are pooled into one entry, listed with their most common genes and DNA. TCRdb, rather than the study authors, made the V and J calls. Recorded for this sample are 690,000 or so distinct CDR3 sequences; roughly a sixth of them occurred a single time. Approximately 15% of the sample is taken by the ten largest.

The chain is made from TRBV10-2 and TRBJ1-1, with 7 bases in between that match TRBD1. Input material: blood. The receptor's source is a woman aged 50 to 65 with Graves' hyperthyroidism that later progressed to Graves' ophthalmopathy. The nucleotides are TGCGCCAGCAGTGTAGGGGGGGCGGGACAGAAGAACACTGAAGCTTTCTTT. The encoded protein is CASSVGGAGQKNTEAFF.